The TCR beta chain under discussion was sequenced for a study of long-term antiretroviral therapy in people with HIV (dated by TCRdb to between 2020 and 2023). In the study overall: The earliest samples were collected approximately a decade before the 2015 WHO recommendation for immediate ART, a period when ART was typically delayed until CD4 counts fell. The cohort contributed about 190 cryopreserved PBMC samples from around 33 adults with confirmed HIV infection, collected serially over a mean of approximately six years (range 1-12). Of the roughly 27 participants with HIV, roughly 10 were female. Whether ART initiation and durable HIV suppression were associated with changes in peripheral blood TRB repertoire composition and diversity was tested in a retrospective serial study. No cross-contamination during QIAcube processing turned up in test extractions that ran a monoclonal T-cell line alongside 33 polyclonal samples. Summary of the overall study and its limitations: Expanded TRB clones identified before ART initiation dominated the repertoire across all time points, though the dominance fluctuated and decreased in many PLHIV after ART. Unsorted PBMC were profiled instead of sorted CD4+ and CD8+ T cells because pre-ART samples had limited cell numbers. Since PBMC availability was limited, sequencing covered only the TCR beta chain, with no alpha chain pairing. Inferences about post-ART repertoire changes were limited because no data were available on ART adherence, viral resistance or therapy changes. Samples dated from the mid-2000s to the late 2010s, and the ART regimens used may be less effective than current ones. Compared with controls, HIV repertoires had narrower CDR3 length ranges, and the network structure pointed to an antigen-experienced repertoire that shifted only slightly toward naive after ART. Starting ART was linked to a significant rise in TRB diversity, yet even after long-term ART the diversity remained significantly lower than in transplant donor controls.

Participants were included only if at least one PBMC sample before ART initiation and at least two post-ART samples were available. Every participant with HIV received treatment in the United States of America. Cryopreserved samples of about 1-10 million PBMC were thawed and washed before DNA extraction. At the time of the earliest PBMC sample, participants with HIV were aged between 23 and 54 years. Each participant contributed PBMC samples from 1-4 timepoints before ART initiation and 2-8 timepoints after ART initiation, with a median of 7 samples. Serial HIV viral load, CD4+ T-cell count, ART history and demographic data were obtained for every participant. A Qiagen kit on a QIAcube was used to extract genomic DNA from unsorted PBMC, with samples processed in batches of 12. Details on this clone: The target of this receptor is not known. Nothing much larger sits one base from this clone, and base qualities are not available.

The immunoSEQ hsTCRB v3.0 assay was used at survey level resolution for TRB variable region sequencing. The targeted TRB sequencing depth was roughly 35,000-50,000 T-cell genomes per sample. An Illumina MiSeq with a v3 150-cycle kit was used to sequence the pooled TRB libraries. From the authors' description of their analysis: Repertoire analysis was run in R within a reproducible Nextflow workflow that covered QC, data transformation and analysis. LymphoSeq2, an R package for exploring AIRR-Seq data, was used to implement custom analyses. A handful of samples yielding fewer than 5000 total TRB sequences were excluded, leaving 188 analyzed HIV repertoires. Among the 170 to 200 HIV repertoires that were kept, some 60 were collected before ART initiation and over 120 were collected after ART initiation. Repertoires were downsampled to 5000 TRB nucleotide sequences, and summary statistics were averaged over 100 downsampling iterations. The analysis kept only TRB sequences whose CDR3 regions were at least seven amino acids long. Diversity was assessed using a clonality score derived from Shannon entropy and using the Gini coefficient. Repertoire networks linked the top 5000 CDR3 amino acid sequences whenever two sequences differed by an edit distance of one. For TRB CDR3 amino acid sequences, antigen specificity groups and MHC restriction were predicted with GLIPH2. To flag known associations with CMV, EBV, HIV or tissue antigens, CDR3 amino acid sequences were compared against VDJdb and McPAS-TCR. Pre-ART, post-ART and control groups were compared with Wilcoxon signed-rank tests and Holm-Bonferroni correction. TCRdb limited this immuneACCESS table to in-frame rearrangements with V and J called. A share of clones is missing; checked studies link under half to unresolved V genes, and the rest is unexplained. V and J calls and clone size follow that table, whereas D and trimming were derived from the DNA. This sample holds some 40,000 clones; about 95% were observed only once. 2.2% of the sample goes to the ten largest clones.

The sequenced sample was unsorted PBMCs, obtained just over 9 years after starting antiretroviral therapy. This clonotype was sampled from a man aged 25-40 years with HIV.

The CDR3: CASNLRQGRNTIYF. The DNA sequence is as follows: TGTGCCAGCAACCTTAGACAGGGGCGAAACACCATATATTTT. The sequence joins TRBV28 to TRBJ1-3, with 8 junctional bases fitting TRBD1. Sequences MDHEN (CDR1) and SYDVKM (CDR2) are obtained from the germline V gene. Trimmed from V: 7 bases; trimmed from J: 5 bases; junction bases lacking a gene match: 7. Including cysteine and phenylalanine, the CDR3 has 14 amino acids. Of all the DNA, just the CDR3 is kept, 42 bases in frame from base 1.